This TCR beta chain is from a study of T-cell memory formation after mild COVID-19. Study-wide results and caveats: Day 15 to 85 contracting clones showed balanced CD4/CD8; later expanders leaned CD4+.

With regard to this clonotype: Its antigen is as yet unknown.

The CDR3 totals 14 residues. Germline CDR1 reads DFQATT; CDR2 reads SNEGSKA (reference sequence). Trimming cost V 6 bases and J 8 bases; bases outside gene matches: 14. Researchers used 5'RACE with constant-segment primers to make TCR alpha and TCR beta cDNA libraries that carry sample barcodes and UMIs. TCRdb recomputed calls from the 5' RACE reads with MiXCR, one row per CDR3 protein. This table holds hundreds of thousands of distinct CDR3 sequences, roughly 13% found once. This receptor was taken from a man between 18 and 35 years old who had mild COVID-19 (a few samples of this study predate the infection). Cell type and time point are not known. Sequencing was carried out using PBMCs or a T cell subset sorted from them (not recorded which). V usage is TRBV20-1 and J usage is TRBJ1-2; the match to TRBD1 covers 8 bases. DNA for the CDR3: TGCAGTGCGAGACAGGGGTTCGTAATCGAGGGCTACACCTTC. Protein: CSARQGFVIEGYTF.